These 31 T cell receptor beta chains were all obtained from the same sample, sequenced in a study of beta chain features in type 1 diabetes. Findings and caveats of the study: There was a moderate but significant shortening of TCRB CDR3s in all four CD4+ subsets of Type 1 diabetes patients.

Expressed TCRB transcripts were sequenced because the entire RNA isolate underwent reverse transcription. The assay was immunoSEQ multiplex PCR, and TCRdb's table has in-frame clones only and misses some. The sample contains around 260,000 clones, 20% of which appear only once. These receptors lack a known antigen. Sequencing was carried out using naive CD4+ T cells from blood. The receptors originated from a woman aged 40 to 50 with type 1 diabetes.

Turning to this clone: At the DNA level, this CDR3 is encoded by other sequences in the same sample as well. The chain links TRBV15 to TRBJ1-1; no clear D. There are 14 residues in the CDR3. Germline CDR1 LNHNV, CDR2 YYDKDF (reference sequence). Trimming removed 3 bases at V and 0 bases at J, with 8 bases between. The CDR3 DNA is TGTGCCACCAGCAGCCAAACAGTGAACACTGAAGCTTTCTTT. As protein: CATSSQTVNTEAFF. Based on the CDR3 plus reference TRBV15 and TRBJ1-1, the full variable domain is DAMVIQNPRYQVTQFGKPVTLSCSQTLNHNVMYWYQQKSSQAPKLLFHYYDKDFNNEADTPDNFQSRRPNTSFCFLDIRSPGLGDTAMYLCATSSQTVNTEAFFGQGTRLTVV.

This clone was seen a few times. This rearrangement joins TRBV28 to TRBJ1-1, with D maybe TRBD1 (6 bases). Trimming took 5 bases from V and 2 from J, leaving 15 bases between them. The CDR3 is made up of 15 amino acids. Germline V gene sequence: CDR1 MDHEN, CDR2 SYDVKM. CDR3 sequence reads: CASSETGLGNTEAFF. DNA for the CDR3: TGTGCCAGCAGTGAAACAGGGTTAGGAAACACTGAAGCTTTCTTT.

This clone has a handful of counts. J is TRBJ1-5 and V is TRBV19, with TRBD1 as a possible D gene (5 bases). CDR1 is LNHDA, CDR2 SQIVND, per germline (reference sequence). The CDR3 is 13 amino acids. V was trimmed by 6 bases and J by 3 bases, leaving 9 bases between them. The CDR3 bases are TGTGCCAGTAGGCGACAGTCCAATCAGCCCCAGCATTTT. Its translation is CASRRQSNQPQHF.

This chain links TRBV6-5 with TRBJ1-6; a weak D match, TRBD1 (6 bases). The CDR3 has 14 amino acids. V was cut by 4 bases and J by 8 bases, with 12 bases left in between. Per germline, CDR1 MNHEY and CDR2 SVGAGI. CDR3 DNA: TGTGCCAGCAGTTTACAGGGAGACGATTCACCCCTCCACTTT. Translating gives CASSLQGDDSPLHF.

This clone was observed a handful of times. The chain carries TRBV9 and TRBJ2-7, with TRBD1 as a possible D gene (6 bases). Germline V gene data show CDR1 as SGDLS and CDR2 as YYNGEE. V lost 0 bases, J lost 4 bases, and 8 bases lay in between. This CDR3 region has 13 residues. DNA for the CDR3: TGTGCCAGCAGCGTAGCCGGACAGTACGAGCAGTACTTC. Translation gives CASSVAGQYEQYF.

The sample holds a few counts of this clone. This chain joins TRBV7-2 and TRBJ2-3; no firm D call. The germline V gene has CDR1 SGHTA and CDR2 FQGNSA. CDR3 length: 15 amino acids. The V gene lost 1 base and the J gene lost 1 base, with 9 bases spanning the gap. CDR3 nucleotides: TGTGCCAGCAGCTTAGGCCAGGTGGGCACAGATACGCAGTATTTT. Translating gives CASSLGQVGTDTQYF.

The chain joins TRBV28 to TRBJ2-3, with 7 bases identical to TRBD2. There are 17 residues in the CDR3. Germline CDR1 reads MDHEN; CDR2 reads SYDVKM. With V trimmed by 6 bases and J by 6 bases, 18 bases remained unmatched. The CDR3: CASSPGGGSGLSDTQYF. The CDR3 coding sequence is TGTGCCAGCAGCCCCGGGGGAGGTAGCGGGCTTTCGGATACGCAGTATTTT.

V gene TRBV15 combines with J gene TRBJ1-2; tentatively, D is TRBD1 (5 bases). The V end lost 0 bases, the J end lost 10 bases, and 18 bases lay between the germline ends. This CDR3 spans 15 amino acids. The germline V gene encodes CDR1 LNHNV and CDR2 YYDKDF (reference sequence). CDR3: CATSRDLTGDSLYTF. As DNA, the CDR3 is TGTGCCACCAGCAGAGATCTCACCGGGGACTCCCTCTACACCTTC.

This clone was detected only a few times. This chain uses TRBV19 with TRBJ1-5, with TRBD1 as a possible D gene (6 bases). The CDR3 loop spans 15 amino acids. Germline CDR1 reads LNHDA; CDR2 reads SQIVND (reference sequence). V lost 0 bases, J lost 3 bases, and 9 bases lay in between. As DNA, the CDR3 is TGTGCCAGTAGTATAGAGGGACAAGTCAATCAGCCCCAGCATTTT. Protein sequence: CASSIEGQVNQPQHF.

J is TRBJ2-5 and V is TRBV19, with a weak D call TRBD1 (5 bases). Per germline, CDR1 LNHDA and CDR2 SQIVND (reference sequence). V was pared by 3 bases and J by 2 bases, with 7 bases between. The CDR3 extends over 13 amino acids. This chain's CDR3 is CASSIQGQETQYF. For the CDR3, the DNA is TGTGCCAGTAGTATCCAGGGACAAGAGACCCAGTACTTC.

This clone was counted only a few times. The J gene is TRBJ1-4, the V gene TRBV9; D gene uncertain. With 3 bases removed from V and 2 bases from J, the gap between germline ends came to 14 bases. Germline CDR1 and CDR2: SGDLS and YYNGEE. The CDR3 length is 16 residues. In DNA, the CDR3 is TGTGCCAGCAGCGGTGACTCCCTAGGCACTAATGAAAAACTGTTTTTT. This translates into CASSGDSLGTNEKLFF.

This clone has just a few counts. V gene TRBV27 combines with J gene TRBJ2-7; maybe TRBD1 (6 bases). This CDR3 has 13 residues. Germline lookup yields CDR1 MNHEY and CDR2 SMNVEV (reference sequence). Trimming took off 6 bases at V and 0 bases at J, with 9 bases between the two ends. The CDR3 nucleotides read TGTGCCAGCAGCAGGGACATCTCCTACGAGCAGTACTTC. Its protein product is CASSRDISYEQYF.

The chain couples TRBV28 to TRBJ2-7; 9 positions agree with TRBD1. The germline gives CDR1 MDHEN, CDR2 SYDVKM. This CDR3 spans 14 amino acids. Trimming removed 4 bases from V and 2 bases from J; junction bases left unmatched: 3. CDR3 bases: TGTGCCAGCAGTTCGGGGACAGGGACCTACGAGCAGTACTTC. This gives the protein CASSSGTGTYEQYF.

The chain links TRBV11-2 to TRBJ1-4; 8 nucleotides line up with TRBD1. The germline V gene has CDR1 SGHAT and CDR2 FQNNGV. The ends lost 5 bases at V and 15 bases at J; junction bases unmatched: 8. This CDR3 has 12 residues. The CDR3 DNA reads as TGTGCCAGCAGCCACGGACAGGGCAAAATGTTTTTT. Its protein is CASSHGQGKMFF.

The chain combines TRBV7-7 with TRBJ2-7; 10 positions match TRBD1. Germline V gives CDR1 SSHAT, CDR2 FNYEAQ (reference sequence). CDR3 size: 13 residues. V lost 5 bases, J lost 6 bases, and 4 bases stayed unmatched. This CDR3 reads CASSRDRGREQYF. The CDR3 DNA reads TGTGCCAGCAGCCGTGACAGGGGGCGCGAGCAGTACTTC.

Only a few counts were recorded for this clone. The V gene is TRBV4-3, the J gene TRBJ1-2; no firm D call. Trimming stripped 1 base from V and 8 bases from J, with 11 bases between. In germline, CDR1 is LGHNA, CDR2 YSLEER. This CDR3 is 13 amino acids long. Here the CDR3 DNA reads TGCGCCAGCAGCCAAGGAAAAGGAGAGGGCTACACCTTC. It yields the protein CASSQGKGEGYTF.

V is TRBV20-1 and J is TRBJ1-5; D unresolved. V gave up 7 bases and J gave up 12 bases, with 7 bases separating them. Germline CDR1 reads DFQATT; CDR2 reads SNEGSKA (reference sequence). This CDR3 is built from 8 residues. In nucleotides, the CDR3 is TGCAGTGACCGGGACCAGCATTTT. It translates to CSDRDQHF.

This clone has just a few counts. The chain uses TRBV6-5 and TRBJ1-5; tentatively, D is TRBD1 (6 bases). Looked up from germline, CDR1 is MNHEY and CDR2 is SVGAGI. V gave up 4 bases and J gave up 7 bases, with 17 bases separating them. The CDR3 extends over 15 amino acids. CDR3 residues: CASSLNRVPGQPQHF. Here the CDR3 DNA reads TGTGCCAGCAGTTTAAACAGGGTACCAGGGCAGCCCCAGCATTTT.

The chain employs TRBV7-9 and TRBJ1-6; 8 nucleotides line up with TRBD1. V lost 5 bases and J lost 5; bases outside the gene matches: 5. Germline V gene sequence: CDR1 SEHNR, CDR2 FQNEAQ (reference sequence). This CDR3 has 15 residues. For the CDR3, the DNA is TGTGCCAGCAGCGCACAGGGGGGAAATAATTCACCCCTCCACTTT. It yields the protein CASSAQGGNNSPLHF.

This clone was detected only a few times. The CDR3 DNA is TGTGCCAGCAGCGGACAGGGCTACGAGCAGTACTTC. This encodes CASSGQGYEQYF. The chain has TRBV28 and TRBJ2-7, with 8 positions matching TRBD1. There are 12 residues in the CDR3. The V segment lost 6 bases and the J segment 3 bases; nucleotides outside the gene matches: 1. Germline CDR1 reads MDHEN; CDR2 reads SYDVKM.

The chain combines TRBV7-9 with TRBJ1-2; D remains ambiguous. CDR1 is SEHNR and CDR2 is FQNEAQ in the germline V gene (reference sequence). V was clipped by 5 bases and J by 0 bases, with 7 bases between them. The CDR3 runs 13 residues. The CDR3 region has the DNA TGTGCCAGCAGCCCGTACACTAACTATGGCTACACCTTC. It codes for CASSPYTNYGYTF.

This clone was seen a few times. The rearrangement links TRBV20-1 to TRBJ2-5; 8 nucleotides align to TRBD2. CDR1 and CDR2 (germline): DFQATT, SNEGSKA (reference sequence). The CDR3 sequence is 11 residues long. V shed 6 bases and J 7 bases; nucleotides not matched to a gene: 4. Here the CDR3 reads CSAGTSPTQYF. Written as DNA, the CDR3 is TGCAGTGCAGGGACTAGTCCGACCCAGTACTTC.

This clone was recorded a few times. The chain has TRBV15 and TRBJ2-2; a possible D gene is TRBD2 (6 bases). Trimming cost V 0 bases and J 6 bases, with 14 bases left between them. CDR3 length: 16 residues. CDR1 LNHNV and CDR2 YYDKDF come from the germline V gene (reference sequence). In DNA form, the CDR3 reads TGTGCCACCAGCAGAGATGGGCTCGCGGGATCCGGGGAGCTGTTTTTT. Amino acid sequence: CATSRDGLAGSGELFF.

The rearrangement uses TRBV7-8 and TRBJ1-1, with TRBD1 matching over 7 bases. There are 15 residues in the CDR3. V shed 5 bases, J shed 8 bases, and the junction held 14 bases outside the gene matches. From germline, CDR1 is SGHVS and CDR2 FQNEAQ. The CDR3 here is CASSPFTGQNLEAFF. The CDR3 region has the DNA TGTGCCAGCAGCCCGTTTACGGGACAGAACTTAGAAGCTTTCTTT. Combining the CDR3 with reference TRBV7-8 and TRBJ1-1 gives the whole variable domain GAGVSQSPRYKVAKRGQDVALRCDPISGHVSLFWYQQALGQGPEFLTYFQNEAQLDKSGLPSDRFFAERPEGSVSTLKIQRTQQEDSAVYLCASSPFTGQNLEAFFGQGTRLTVV.

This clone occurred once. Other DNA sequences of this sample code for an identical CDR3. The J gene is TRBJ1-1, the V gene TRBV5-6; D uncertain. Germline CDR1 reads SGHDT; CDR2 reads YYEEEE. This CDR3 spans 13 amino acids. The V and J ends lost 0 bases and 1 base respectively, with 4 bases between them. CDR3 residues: CASSLVANTEAFF. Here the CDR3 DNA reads TGTGCCAGCAGCTTGGTAGCGAACACTGAAGCTTTCTTT.

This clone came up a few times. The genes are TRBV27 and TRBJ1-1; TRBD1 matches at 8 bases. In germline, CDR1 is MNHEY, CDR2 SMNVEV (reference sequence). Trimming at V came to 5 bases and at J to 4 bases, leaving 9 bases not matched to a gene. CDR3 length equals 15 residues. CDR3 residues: CASSLGTGPVTEAFF. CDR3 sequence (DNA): TGTGCCAGCAGTCTAGGGACAGGACCCGTCACTGAAGCTTTCTTT.

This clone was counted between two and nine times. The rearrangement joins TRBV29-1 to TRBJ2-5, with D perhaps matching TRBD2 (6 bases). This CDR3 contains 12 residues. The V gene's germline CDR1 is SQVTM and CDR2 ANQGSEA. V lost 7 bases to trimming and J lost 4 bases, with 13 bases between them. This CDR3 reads CSARGGSETQYF. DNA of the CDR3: TGCAGCGCCCGAGGAGGGTCAGAGACCCAGTACTTC.

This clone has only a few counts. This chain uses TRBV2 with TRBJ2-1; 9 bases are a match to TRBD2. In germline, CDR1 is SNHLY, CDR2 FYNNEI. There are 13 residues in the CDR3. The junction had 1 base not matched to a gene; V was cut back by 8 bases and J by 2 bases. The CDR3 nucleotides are TGTGCCAGCTCTAGCGGGGCCTACAATGAGCAGTTCTTC. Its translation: CASSSGAYNEQFF.

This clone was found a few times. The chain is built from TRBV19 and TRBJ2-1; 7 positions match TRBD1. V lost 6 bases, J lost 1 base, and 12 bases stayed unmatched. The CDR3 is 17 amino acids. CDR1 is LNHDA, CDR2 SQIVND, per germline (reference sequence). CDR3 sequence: CASSRQGKDGSYNEQFF. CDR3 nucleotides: TGTGCCAGTAGCCGACAGGGTAAGGATGGTTCCTACAATGAGCAGTTCTTC.

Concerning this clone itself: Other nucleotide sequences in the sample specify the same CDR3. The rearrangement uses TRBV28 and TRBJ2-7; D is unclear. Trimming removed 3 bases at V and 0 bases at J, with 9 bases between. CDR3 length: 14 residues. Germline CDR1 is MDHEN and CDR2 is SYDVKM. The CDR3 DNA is TGTGCCAGCAGTTTTCCAGGTGGCTCCTACGAGCAGTACTTC. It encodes CASSFPGGSYEQYF.

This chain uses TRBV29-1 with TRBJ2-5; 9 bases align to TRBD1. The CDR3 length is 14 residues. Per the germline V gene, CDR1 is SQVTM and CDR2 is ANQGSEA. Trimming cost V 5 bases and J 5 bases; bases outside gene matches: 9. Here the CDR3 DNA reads TGCAGCGTTCCCGGGACAGGGTTAGGGGAGACCCAGTACTTC. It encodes CSVPGTGLGETQYF.